Shown below are 13 T cell receptor beta chains from a single sample sequenced in a study of blood T cell repertoires in COVID-19. The method was immunoSEQ multiplex PCR; TCRdb's version includes in-frame clones alone and lacks a portion of them. The table includes under 250,000 clones, about 84% detected once. Sequenced sample: peripheral blood. Receptors originate from a woman older than 75 with COVID-19, enrolled during active disease.

The chain combines TRBV5-1 with TRBJ1-1, with D possibly matching TRBD1 (6 bases). The V end lost 7 bases, the J end lost 8 bases, and 15 bases lay between the germline ends. This CDR3 is built from 12 residues. Germline V CDR1 and CDR2: SGHRS, YFSETQ. The DNA of the CDR3 is TGCGCCAGCTTTACAGGGAACTCCGAAGCTTTCTTT. Translation gives CASFTGNSEAFF.

The V and J genes are TRBV7-7 and TRBJ2-5; 7 bases are shared with TRBD1. Germline V gives CDR1 SSHAT, CDR2 FNYEAQ (reference sequence). This CDR3 is built from 15 residues. Trimming at V came to 1 base and at J to 5 bases, leaving 7 bases not matched to a gene. The CDR3 coding sequence is TGTGCCAGCAGCTTAGTAGGGGGCAATGGGGAGACCCAGTACTTC. Its protein is CASSLVGGNGETQYF.

The chain uses TRBV28 and TRBJ1-5; 7 nucleotides line up with TRBD1. The J segment lost 2 bases and the V segment lost 6 bases, leaving 4 bases of the junction unmatched. The germline gives CDR1 MDHEN, CDR2 SYDVKM. CDR3 length: 14 residues. In DNA, the CDR3 is TGTGCCAGCAGGCCGACAGGGCGCAATCAGCCCCAGCATTTT. Translating gives CASRPTGRNQPQHF.

This clone has more than one count but fewer than ten. The V gene is TRBV3-1 (or the pseudogene TRBV3-2), the J gene TRBJ2-7, with 7 bases matching TRBD2. CDR1 LGHDT and CDR2 YNNKEL come from the germline V gene (reference sequence). Trimming took 4 bases from V and 3 from J; bases not matched to a gene: 15. The CDR3 has 17 residues. Here the CDR3 reads CASSPTQDGRGSYEQYF. CDR3 coding DNA: TGTGCCAGCAGCCCCACACAAGATGGGCGGGGGAGCTACGAGCAGTACTTC.

This chain connects TRBV6-5 to TRBJ2-1; 10 bases align to TRBD2. The CDR3 loop spans 15 amino acids. Germline V CDR1 and CDR2: MNHEY, SVGAGI. The V segment lost 6 bases and the J segment 2 bases; nucleotides outside the gene matches: 4. The chain's CDR3 is CASRLSGGAYNEQFF. For the CDR3, the DNA is TGTGCCAGCAGACTCAGCGGGGGGGCCTACAATGAGCAGTTCTTC.

This clone was seen just once. The chain joins TRBV6-5 to TRBJ1-1; tentatively, D is TRBD1 (6 bases). CDR1 and CDR2 (germline): MNHEY, SVGAGI. The CDR3 contains 15 residues. With 3 bases removed from V and 0 bases from J, the gap between germline ends came to 11 bases. The CDR3 here is CASSYGGLLNTEAFF. The CDR3 DNA reads TGTGCCAGCAGTTATGGGGGCCTATTGAACACTGAAGCTTTCTTT.

The V and J genes are TRBV30 and TRBJ2-7; maybe TRBD2 (6 bases). Germline-derived CDR1 and CDR2 are GTSNPN and SVGIG (reference sequence). The V end lost 4 bases, the J end lost 2 bases, and 27 bases lay between the germline ends. The CDR3 is 18 amino acids. The CDR3 nucleotides read TGTGCCTGGATACATAATTCCGGGACGGGAGCAGGAGCCTACGAGCAGTACTTC. Residues: CAWIHNSGTGAGAYEQYF.

A few counts support this clone. CDR3 protein: CASSQDTGSYNEQFF. CDR3 nucleotide sequence: TGCGCCAGCAGCCAAGATACAGGATCCTACAATGAGCAGTTCTTC. This chain joins TRBV4-1 and TRBJ2-1; maybe TRBD1 (5 bases). Trimming removed 0 bases at V and 1 base at J, with 7 bases between. The CDR3 covers 15 residues. Germline V gene lookup returns CDR1 MGHRA and CDR2 YSYEKL.

The chain uses TRBV27 and TRBJ1-6; 10 bases line up with TRBD1. The CDR3 has 15 amino acids. With 5 bases clipped from V and 10 bases from J, the junction kept 8 bases outside the gene matches. In germline, CDR1 is MNHEY, CDR2 SMNVEV (reference sequence). The CDR3 region has the DNA TGTGCCAGCAGTGGGGGGGGGACAGGGGTATCACCCCTCCACTTT. This encodes CASSGGGTGVSPLHF.

The rearrangement links TRBV5-1 to TRBJ1-2; a possible D gene is TRBD1 (6 bases). CDR3 length equals 14 residues. Germline V gene data show CDR1 as SGHRS and CDR2 as YFSETQ. Trimming left V 1 base short and J 5 bases short, with 12 bases between. The chain's CDR3 is CASSLTGPPYGYTF. In nucleotides, the CDR3 is TGCGCCAGCAGCTTGACAGGGCCACCGTATGGCTACACCTTC.

The chain recombines TRBV5-6 with TRBJ1-2, with D possibly matching TRBD1 (6 bases). V was shortened by 3 bases and J by 5 bases, with 17 bases between the two germline ends. The CDR3 sequence is 15 residues long. Germline-derived CDR1 and CDR2 are SGHDT and YYEEEE. The CDR3 nucleotides read TGTGCCAGCAGCTCCGTATTACAGGGCCGGTATGGCTACACCTTC. Residues: CASSSVLQGRYGYTF.

The genes are TRBV10-1 and TRBJ2-3, with D tentatively TRBD2 (7 bases). Trimming shortened V by 7 bases and J by 4 bases, and 36 bases separated the two germline ends. The CDR3 is made up of 21 amino acids. The V gene's germline CDR1 is WNHNN and CDR2 SYGVQD (reference sequence). The CDR3 DNA is TGCGCCAGCACCAAAGGGGGGATTACCGGCAAAGCGGGGAGCTTGGCAGATACGCAGTATTTT. Its protein product is CASTKGGITGKAGSLADTQYF.

The genes are TRBV7-2 and TRBJ2-7, with 7 bases fitting TRBD1. This CDR3 spans 16 amino acids. CDR1 and CDR2 (germline): SGHTA, FQGNSA. With 4 bases clipped from V and 0 bases from J, the junction kept 9 bases outside the gene matches. CDR3 sequence reads: CASSSGWGQSSYEQYF. The CDR3 DNA reads TGTGCCAGCAGCTCAGGATGGGGACAGAGCTCCTACGAGCAGTACTTC. The variable domain in full, completed from reference TRBV7-2 and TRBJ2-7, reads GAGVSQSPSNKVTEKGKDVELRCDPISGHTALYWYRQSLGQGLEFLIYFQGNSAPDKSGLPSDRFSAERTGGSVSTLTIQRTQQEDSAVYLCASSSGWGQSSYEQYFGPGTRLTVT.